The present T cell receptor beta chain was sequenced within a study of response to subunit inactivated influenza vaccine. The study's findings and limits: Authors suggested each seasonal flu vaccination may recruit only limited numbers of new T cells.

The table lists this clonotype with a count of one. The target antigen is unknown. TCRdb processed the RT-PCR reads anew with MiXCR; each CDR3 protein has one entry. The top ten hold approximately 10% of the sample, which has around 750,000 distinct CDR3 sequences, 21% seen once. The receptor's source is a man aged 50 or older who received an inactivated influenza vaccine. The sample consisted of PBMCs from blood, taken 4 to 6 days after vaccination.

The CDR3 nucleotides read TGTGCCAGCAGCTTATTTTTAGTAGGGTCAGGGAGTCCCTCTAGTCGCACGCAGTATTTT. Protein product: CASSLFLVGSGSPSSRTQYF. The genes are TRBV11-2 and TRBJ2-3, with D perhaps TRBD1 or TRBD2 (5 bases each). The CDR3 has 20 amino acids. Germline-derived CDR1 and CDR2 are SGHAT and FQNNGV. Trimming took 2 bases from V and 9 from J, leaving 33 bases between them.